Each of the 24 T cell receptor beta chains below was sequenced from the same sample in a study of blood T cell repertoires in COVID-19. Repertoires were generated with immunoSEQ multiplex PCR, while TCRdb's copy carries only in-frame clones and drops some. Here the sample spans about 230,000 clones, about 86% being singletons. The sample consisted of peripheral blood. The receptors come from a man between 45 and 60 years old with active or convalescent COVID-19.

This clone was detected a few times. The chain carries TRBV7-2 and TRBJ1-6, with D maybe TRBD1 (6 bases). Germline CDR1 is SGHTA and CDR2 is FQGNSA. The CDR3 is 14 residues long. With 5 bases removed from V and 10 bases from J, the gap between germline ends came to 15 bases. The DNA for the CDR3 is TGTGCCAGCAGCCCAGCAGGGGCTGGATCACCCCTCCACTTT. Translation gives CASSPAGAGSPLHF.

CDR3 sequence: CASSFPLVASDTAETQYF. CDR3 bases: TGTGCCAGCAGTTTCCCCCTAGTGGCTTCGGACACCGCAGAGACCCAGTACTTC. The chain uses TRBV28 and TRBJ2-5; D possibly corresponds to TRBD1 (5 bases). Germline loops: CDR1 MDHEN, CDR2 SYDVKM. The CDR3 consists of 18 residues. Trimming shortened V by 3 bases and J by 4 bases, and 24 bases separated the two germline ends.

The chain joins TRBV7-9 to TRBJ1-1, with D unclear. Germline values: CDR1 SEHNR, CDR2 FQNEAQ (reference sequence). CDR3 length equals 15 residues. The germline V and J ends were trimmed by 0 bases and 2 bases, with 10 bases remaining between them. The CDR3 here is CASSLARGFNTEAFF. CDR3 nucleotide sequence: TGTGCCAGCAGCTTAGCGCGGGGATTTAACACTGAAGCTTTCTTT.

The chain joins TRBV9 to TRBJ1-2; no clear D. Germline V lookup: CDR1 SGDLS, CDR2 YYNGEE. The CDR3 spans 14 residues. Trimming stripped 4 bases from V and 1 base from J, with 11 bases between. CDR3 DNA: TGTGCCAGCAGCCCGCGCCTGAGTAACTATGGCTACACCTTC. This sequence encodes CASSPRLSNYGYTF. The full variable domain, completed using reference TRBV9 and TRBJ1-2, is DSGVTQTPKHLITATGQRVTLRCSPRSGDLSVYWYQQSLDQGLQFLIQYYNGEERAKGNILERFSAQQFPDLHSELNLSSLELGDSALYFCASSPRLSNYGYTFGSGTRLTVV.

The rearrangement links TRBV3-1 (or the pseudogene TRBV3-2) to TRBJ2-2; TRBD2 matches 10 bases. Trimming removed 1 base from V and 5 bases from J; junction bases left unmatched: 7. The CDR3 covers 17 residues. CDR1 is LGHDT and CDR2 is YNNKEL in the germline V gene (reference sequence). The CDR3 sequence: CASSQVGRAGGTGELFF. As DNA, the CDR3 is TGTGCCAGCAGCCAAGTTGGACGAGCGGGGGGGACCGGGGAGCTGTTTTTT.

The V call is TRBV11-3, the J call TRBJ1-6; no definite D call. CDR1 SGHNT and CDR2 YENEEA come from the germline V gene. The CDR3 covers 13 residues. V shed 3 bases and J shed 7 bases, with 7 bases lying between them. CDR3 in amino acids: CASSFGANSPLHF. The CDR3 DNA follows: TGTGCCAGCAGCTTCGGAGCCAATTCACCCCTCCACTTT.

The chain carries TRBV27 and TRBJ2-5; the D gene is possibly TRBD2 (5 bases). The CDR3 consists of 13 residues. V lost 6 bases, J lost 5 bases, and 13 bases lay in between. CDR1 and CDR2 from the germline V gene are MNHEY and SMNVEV (reference sequence). The CDR3 spells CASSLRSGETQYF. CDR3 DNA: TGTGCCAGCAGCCTCAGGTCGGGGGAGACCCAGTACTTC.

The chain uses TRBV10-3 and TRBJ1-2, with D perhaps matching TRBD1 (5 bases). V lost 3 bases and J 9 bases, leaving 17 bases between the germline ends. The CDR3 has 14 amino acids. Germline V gene data show CDR1 as ENHRY and CDR2 as SYGVKD. The CDR3 loop is CAISDPGGVVSYTF. CDR3 DNA: TGTGCCATCAGTGACCCCGGGGGGGTAGTTAGCTACACCTTC.

The chain links TRBV15 to TRBJ1-6; D uncertain. Germline CDR1 LNHNV, CDR2 YYDKDF (reference sequence). The V end was cut by 6 bases, the J end by 0 bases, with 9 bases between. This CDR3 contains 15 residues. CDR3 nucleotide sequence: TGTGCCACCAGGGCCAGTTCCTCCTATAATTCACCCCTCCACTTT. It is translated as CATRASSSYNSPLHF.

The chain employs TRBV30 and TRBJ1-1; no clear D gene. Between the trimmed V and J ends, which lost 7 bases and 1 base, there was a span of 10 bases. Germline CDR1 is GTSNPN and CDR2 is SVGIG (reference sequence). The CDR3 covers 12 residues. The CDR3 DNA reads as TGTGCCTCCTCCCGGGGGAACACTGAAGCTTTCTTT. As protein: CASSRGNTEAFF. Combining the CDR3 with reference TRBV30 and TRBJ1-1 gives the whole variable domain SQTIHQWPATLVQPVGSPLSLECTVEGTSNPNLYWYRQAAGRGLQLLFYSVGIGQISSEVPQNLSASRPQDRQFILSSKKLLLSDSGFYLCASSRGNTEAFFGQGTRLTVV.

The chain links TRBV28 to TRBJ2-3; 10 bases map to TRBD2. There are 16 residues in the CDR3. Germline-derived CDR1 and CDR2 are MDHEN and SYDVKM. V shed 6 bases and J 5 bases; nucleotides not matched to a gene: 11. The CDR3 reads CASSQPSGGSGDTQYF. CDR3 nucleotide sequence: TGTGCCAGCAGCCAGCCTAGCGGGGGTTCCGGAGATACGCAGTATTTT. Filled out from reference TRBV28 and TRBJ2-3, the complete variable domain reads DVKVTQSSRYLVKRTGEKVFLECVQDMDHENMFWYRQDPGLGLRLIYFSYDVKMKEKGDIPEGYSVSREKKERFSLILESASTNQTSMYLCASSQPSGGSGDTQYFGPGTRLTVL.

This sequence joins TRBV2 and TRBJ2-7; 7 nucleotides align to TRBD1. The CDR3 contains 14 residues. Unmatched junction bases numbered 7, after V lost 7 bases and J lost 1 base. CDR1 is SNHLY and CDR2 is FYNNEI in the germline V gene. The CDR3 DNA reads as TGTGCCAGCACTAACAGGGGATCATCCTACGAGCAGTACTTC. It yields the protein CASTNRGSSYEQYF.

V and J are TRBV7-8 and TRBJ1-1, with D maybe TRBD1 (5 bases). CDR1 and CDR2 from the germline V gene are SGHVS and FQNEAQ. The CDR3 length is 13 residues. Trimming cost V 5 bases and J 4 bases, with 11 bases left between them. CDR3 region: CASSPGGGTEAFF. For the CDR3, the DNA is TGTGCCAGCAGCCCTGGGGGGGGCACTGAAGCTTTCTTT.

The J gene is TRBJ2-5, the V gene TRBV5-4; D possibly corresponds to TRBD2 (5 bases). CDR3 length equals 15 residues. Between the trimmed V and J ends, which lost 6 bases and 4 bases, there was a span of 19 bases. Per germline, CDR1 SGHNT and CDR2 YYREEE (reference sequence). In DNA form, the CDR3 reads TGTGCCAGCACGCTTCTGGGCAAAGAGGGAGAGACCCAGTACTTC. This encodes CASTLLGKEGETQYF.

The gene calls are TRBV30 and TRBJ2-4; 8 bases map to TRBD1. Germline CDR1 is GTSNPN and CDR2 is SVGIG (reference sequence). This CDR3 comprises 14 residues. With 2 bases clipped from V and 9 bases from J, the junction kept 9 bases outside the gene matches. The CDR3 nucleotides read TGTGCCTGGAGTAACAGGGGGTCGGGTGGCATTCAGTACTTC. Protein sequence: CAWSNRGSGGIQYF.

The chain joins TRBV4-1 to TRBJ1-5, with a tentative D call TRBD1 (5 bases). Germline CDR1 reads MGHRA; CDR2 reads YSYEKL. V was trimmed by 4 bases and J by 0 bases, leaving 16 bases between them. CDR3 length: 17 residues. CDR3 amino acids: CASSREAGLGSNQPQHF. CDR3 DNA: TGCGCCAGCAGCCGGGAGGCAGGGCTCGGTAGCAATCAGCCCCAGCATTTT.

The V gene is TRBV7-9, the J gene TRBJ2-2; perhaps TRBD1 as D (5 bases). The CDR3 length is 18 residues. The ends were cut back, 5 bases at V and 0 bases at J, with 19 bases in the middle. The germline CDR1 and CDR2 sequences are SEHNR and FQNEAQ (reference sequence). CDR3 in amino acids: CASSHPKPGYANTGELFF. Here the CDR3 DNA reads TGTGCCAGCAGCCACCCAAAACCAGGGTACGCGAACACCGGGGAGCTGTTTTTT. Full variable domain (missing parts from reference TRBV7-9 and TRBJ2-2): DTGVSQNPRHKITKRGQNVTFRCDPISEHNRLYWYRQTLGQGPEFLTYFQNEAQLEKSRLLSDRFSAERPKGSFSTLEIQRTEQGDSAMYLCASSHPKPGYANTGELFFGEGSRLTVL.

For the CDR3, the DNA is TGTGCCAGAAGCGACAGGGTTAGGAACTATGGCTACACCTTC. Protein: CARSDRVRNYGYTF. This chain joins TRBV5-3 and TRBJ1-2, with 7 bases aligning to TRBD1. TRBV5-3 is treated as an ORF (open reading frame) with a function not yet certain. The CDR3 length is 14 residues. With V trimmed by 4 bases and J by 2 bases, 5 bases remained unmatched.

The V call is TRBV7-9, the J call TRBJ1-1; 10 bases fit TRBD1. The junction had 6 bases not matched to a gene; V was cut back by 3 bases and J by 8 bases. Germline CDR1 reads SEHNR; CDR2 reads FQNEAQ (reference sequence). This CDR3 spans 14 amino acids. The CDR3 DNA reads as TGTGCCAGCAGCTTCGCGACAGGGGGCGCCGAAGCTTTCTTT. The encoded protein is CASSFATGGAEAFF.

The CDR3 sequence is CASSPQGSGGAPDTQYF. The CDR3 coding sequence is TGCGCCAGCAGCCCCCAAGGTAGCGGGGGGGCCCCCGATACGCAGTATTTT. J is TRBJ2-3 and V is TRBV5-1; 11 bases line up with TRBD2. J gave up 6 bases and V 4 bases, and 13 bases lay outside the gene matches. CDR3 length equals 17 residues. Germline lookup yields CDR1 SGHRS and CDR2 YFSETQ.

This chain joins TRBV19 and TRBJ1-2, with TRBD1 matching over 9 bases. V trimming: 3 bases; J trimming: 7 bases; junction bases outside the gene matches: 6. The CDR3 is 14 amino acids. Germline CDR1 is LNHDA and CDR2 is SQIVND (reference sequence). The CDR3 reads CASSIRYRGLGYTF. CDR3 sequence (DNA): TGTGCCAGTAGTATTAGGTACAGGGGGCTTGGCTACACCTTC. Full variable domain (remainder filled in from reference TRBV19 and TRBJ1-2): DGGITQSPKYLFRKEGQNVTLSCEQNLNHDAMYWYRQDPGQGLRLIYYSQIVNDFQKGDIAEGYSVSREKKESFPLTVTSAQKNPTAFYLCASSIRYRGLGYTFGSGTRLTVV.

The chain recombines TRBV2 with TRBJ1-5; TRBD1 matches at 7 bases. V lost 6 bases, J lost 0 bases, and 5 bases stayed unmatched. The CDR3 spans 15 residues. Germline assignment: CDR1 SNHLY and CDR2 FYNNEI. In nucleotides, the CDR3 is TGTGCCAGCAGCACCGGGACAGATAGCAATCAGCCCCAGCATTTT. As protein: CASSTGTDSNQPQHF.

This chain joins TRBV7-2 and TRBJ1-1; perhaps TRBD1 as D (5 bases). The CDR3 is made up of 13 amino acids. Germline-derived CDR1 and CDR2 are SGHTA and FQGNSA. Trimming pared 2 bases from V and 3 bases from J, leaving 7 bases between. CDR3 in DNA: TGTGCCAGCAGCTTAATGACAGACACTGAAGCTTTCTTT. This translates into CASSLMTDTEAFF. Full variable domain (rest looked up from reference TRBV7-2 and TRBJ1-1): GAGVSQSPSNKVTEKGKDVELRCDPISGHTALYWYRQSLGQGLEFLIYFQGNSAPDKSGLPSDRFSAERTGGSVSTLTIQRTQQEDSAVYLCASSLMTDTEAFFGQGTRLTVV.

The V and J genes are TRBV19 and TRBJ2-7; 7 nucleotides align to TRBD1. In germline, CDR1 is LNHDA, CDR2 SQIVND (reference sequence). V gave up 7 bases and J gave up 3 bases; unmatched junction bases: 9. The CDR3 runs to 14 residues. The chain's CDR3 is CASTAGDRYYEQYF. The CDR3, as DNA: TGTGCCAGTACCGCCGGGGACAGATACTACGAGCAGTACTTC.